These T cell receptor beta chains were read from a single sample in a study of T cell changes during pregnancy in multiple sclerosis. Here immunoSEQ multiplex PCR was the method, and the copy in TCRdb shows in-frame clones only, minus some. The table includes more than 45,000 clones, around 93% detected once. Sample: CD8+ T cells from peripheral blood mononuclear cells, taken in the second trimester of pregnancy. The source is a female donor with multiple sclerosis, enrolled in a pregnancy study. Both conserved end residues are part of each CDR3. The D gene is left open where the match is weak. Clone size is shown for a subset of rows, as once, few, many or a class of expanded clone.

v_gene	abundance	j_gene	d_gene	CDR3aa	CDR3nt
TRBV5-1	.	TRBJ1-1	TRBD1	CASRPETGYTEAFF	TGCGCCAGCCGACCGGAGACAGGGTACACTGAAGCTTTCTTT
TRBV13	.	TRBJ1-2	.	CASSLQGGADYGYTF	TGTGCCAGCAGCTTACAAGGGGGGGCAGATTATGGCTACACCTTC
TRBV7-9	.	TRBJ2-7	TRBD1	CASSQPGQGAYEQYF	TGTGCCAGCAGCCAACCGGGACAGGGGGCCTACGAGCAGTACTTC
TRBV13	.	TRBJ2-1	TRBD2	CASSLGHQTSGSDEQFF	TGTGCCAGCAGCTTAGGGCACCAGACTAGCGGGAGTGATGAGCAGTTCTTC
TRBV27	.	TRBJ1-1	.	CASSYAGVTEAFF	TGTGCCAGCAGTTATGCAGGGGTCACTGAAGCTTTCTTT
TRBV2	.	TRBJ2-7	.	CASSESIRYEQYF	TGTGCCAGCAGTGAGTCTATTCGATACGAGCAGTACTTC
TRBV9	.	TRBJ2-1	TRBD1	CASSVGGTGNEQFF	TGTGCCAGCAGCGTAGGGGGGACAGGTAATGAGCAGTTCTTC
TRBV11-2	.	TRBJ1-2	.	CASSLAPFGANYGYTF	TGTGCCAGCAGCTTAGCCCCGTTTGGAGCTAACTATGGCTACACCTTC
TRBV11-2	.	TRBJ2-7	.	CASSLTGSSYEQYF	TGTGCCAGCAGTCTTACCGGGAGCTCCTACGAGCAGTACTTC
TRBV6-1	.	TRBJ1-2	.	CASSLSRGNVGYTF	TGTGCCAGCAGTTTGTCTCGCGGCAACGTTGGCTACACCTTC
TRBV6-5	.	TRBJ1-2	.	CASSYGAGLHYGYTF	TGTGCCAGCAGTTACGGGGCAGGGCTCCACTATGGCTACACCTTC
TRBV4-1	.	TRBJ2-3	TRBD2	CASSLLAGGADTQYF	TGCGCCAGCAGCCTCCTAGCGGGGGGCGCAGATACGCAGTATTTT
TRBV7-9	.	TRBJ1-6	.	CASSLEPPGNSPLHF	TGTGCCAGCAGCTTAGAACCCCCAGGGAACTCACCCCTCCACTTT
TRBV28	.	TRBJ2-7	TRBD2	CASRLGGRGPDSYEQYF	TGTGCCAGCAGGCTGGGGGGGAGGGGCCCAGATTCCTACGAGCAGTACTTC
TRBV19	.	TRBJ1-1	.	CASIRDKVNTEAFF	TGTGCCAGTATCAGAGACAAGGTGAACACTGAAGCTTTCTTT
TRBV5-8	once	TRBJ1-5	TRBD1	CASSSQTGGVRQPQHF	TGTGCCAGCAGCTCTCAGACAGGGGGCGTAAGACAGCCCCAGCATTTT
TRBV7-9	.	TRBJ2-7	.	CASTPAAGHEQYF	TGTGCCAGCACCCCAGCGGCGGGGCACGAGCAGTACTTC
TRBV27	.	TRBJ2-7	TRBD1	CASSFLGGDEQYF	TGTGCCAGCAGTTTTTTAGGGGGCGACGAGCAGTACTTC
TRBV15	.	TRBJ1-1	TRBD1	CATSAGTGGNTEAFF	TGTGCCACCAGCGCAGGGACAGGGGGAAACACTGAAGCTTTCTTT
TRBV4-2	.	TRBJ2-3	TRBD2	CASSPSRLAGEEDTQYF	TGTGCCAGCAGCCCGTCCCGACTAGCGGGGGAAGAAGATACGCAGTATTTT